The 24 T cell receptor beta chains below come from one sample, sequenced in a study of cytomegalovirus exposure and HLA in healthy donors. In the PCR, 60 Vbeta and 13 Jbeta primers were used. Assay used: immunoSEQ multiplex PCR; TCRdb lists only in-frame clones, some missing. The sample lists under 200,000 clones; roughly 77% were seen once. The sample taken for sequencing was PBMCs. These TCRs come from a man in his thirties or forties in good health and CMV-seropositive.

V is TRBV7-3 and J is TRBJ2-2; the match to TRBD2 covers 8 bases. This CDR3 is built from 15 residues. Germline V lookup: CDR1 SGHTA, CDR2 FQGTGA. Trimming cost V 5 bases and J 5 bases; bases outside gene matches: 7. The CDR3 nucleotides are TGTGCCAGCAGCCGGGCGGGGGGTGTAACCGGGGAGCTGTTTTTT. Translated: CASSRAGGVTGELFF.

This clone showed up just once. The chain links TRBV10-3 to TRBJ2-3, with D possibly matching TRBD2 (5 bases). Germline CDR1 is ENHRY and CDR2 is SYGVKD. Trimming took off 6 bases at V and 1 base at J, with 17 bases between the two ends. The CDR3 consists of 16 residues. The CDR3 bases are TGTGCCATCAGCCCCGGACGGGGTGGGGGCACAGATACGCAGTATTTT. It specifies CAISPGRGGGTDTQYF.

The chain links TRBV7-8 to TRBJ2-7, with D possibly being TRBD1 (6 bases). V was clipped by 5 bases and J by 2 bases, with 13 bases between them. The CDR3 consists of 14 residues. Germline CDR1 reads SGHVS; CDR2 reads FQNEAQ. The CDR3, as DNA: TGTGCCAGCAGCCCGATCGGGACAACCTACGAGCAGTACTTC. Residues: CASSPIGTTYEQYF.

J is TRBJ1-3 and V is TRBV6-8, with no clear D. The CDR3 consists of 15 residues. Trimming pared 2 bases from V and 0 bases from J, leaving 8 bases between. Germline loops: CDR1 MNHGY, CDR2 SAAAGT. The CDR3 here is CASSYEGGSGNTIYF. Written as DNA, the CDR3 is TGTGCCAGCAGTTACGAGGGTGGCTCTGGAAACACCATATATTTT.

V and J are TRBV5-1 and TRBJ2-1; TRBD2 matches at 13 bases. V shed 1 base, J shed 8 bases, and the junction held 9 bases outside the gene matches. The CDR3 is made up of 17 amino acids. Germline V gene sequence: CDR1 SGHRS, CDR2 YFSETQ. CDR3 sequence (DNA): TGCGCCAGCAGCTTGATACTAGCGGGGGGGCACCAGGATGAGCAGTTCTTC. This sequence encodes CASSLILAGGHQDEQFF.

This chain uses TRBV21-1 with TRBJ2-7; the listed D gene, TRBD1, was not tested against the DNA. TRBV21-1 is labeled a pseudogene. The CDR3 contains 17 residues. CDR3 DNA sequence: TGTGCCAGCAGCAAAGAAGGTACAGGGGGCATCCCGTACGAGCAGTACTTC. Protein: CASSKEGTGGIPYEQYF.

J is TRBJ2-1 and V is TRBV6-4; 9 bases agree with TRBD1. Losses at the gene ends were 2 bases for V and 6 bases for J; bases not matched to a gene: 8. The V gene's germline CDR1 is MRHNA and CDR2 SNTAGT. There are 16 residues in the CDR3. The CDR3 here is CASSDDTGGQGNEQFF. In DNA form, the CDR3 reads TGTGCCAGCAGTGACGACACAGGGGGCCAAGGCAATGAGCAGTTCTTC.

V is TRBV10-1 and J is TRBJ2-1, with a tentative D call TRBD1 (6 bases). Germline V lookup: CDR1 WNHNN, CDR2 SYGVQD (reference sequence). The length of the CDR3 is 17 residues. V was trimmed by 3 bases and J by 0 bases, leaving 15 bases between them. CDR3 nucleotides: TGCGCCAGCAGTGATAACGTTAGGGGGAGCTCCTACAATGAGCAGTTCTTC. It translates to CASSDNVRGSSYNEQFF.

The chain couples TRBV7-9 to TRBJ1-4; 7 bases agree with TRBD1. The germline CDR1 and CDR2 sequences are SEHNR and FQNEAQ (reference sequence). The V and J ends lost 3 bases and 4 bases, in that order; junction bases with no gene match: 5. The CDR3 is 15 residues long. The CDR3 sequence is CASSFDQGGNEKLFF. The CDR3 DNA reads TGTGCCAGCAGCTTCGATCAGGGGGGTAATGAAAAACTGTTTTTT. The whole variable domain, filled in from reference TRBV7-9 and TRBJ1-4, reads DTGVSQNPRHKITKRGQNVTFRCDPISEHNRLYWYRQTLGQGPEFLTYFQNEAQLEKSRLLSDRFSAERPKGSFSTLEIQRTEQGDSAMYLCASSFDQGGNEKLFFGSGTQLSVL.

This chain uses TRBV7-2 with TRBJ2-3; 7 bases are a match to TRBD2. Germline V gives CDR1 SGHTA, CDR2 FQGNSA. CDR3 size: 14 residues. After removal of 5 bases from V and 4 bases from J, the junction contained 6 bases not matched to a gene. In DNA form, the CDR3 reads TGTGCCAGCAGCCCGATCACTAGCGCAGATACGCAGTATTTT. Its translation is CASSPITSADTQYF.

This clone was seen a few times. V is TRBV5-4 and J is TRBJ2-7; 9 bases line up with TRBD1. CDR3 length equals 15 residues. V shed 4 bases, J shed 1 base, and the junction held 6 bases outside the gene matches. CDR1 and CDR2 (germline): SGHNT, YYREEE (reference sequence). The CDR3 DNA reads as TGTGCCAGCAGCAGGGCCGGGACAGGGTCCTACGAGCAGTACTTC. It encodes CASSRAGTGSYEQYF.

The CDR3 sequence is CASSHRDLYEQFF. CDR3 nucleotides: TGTGCCAGCAGCCACAGGGATTTATATGAGCAGTTCTTC. The chain joins TRBV6-1 to TRBJ2-1; the D gene is possibly TRBD1 (6 bases). Trimming cost V 6 bases and J 8 bases, with 14 bases left between them. The CDR3 sequence is 13 residues long. Germline V gene sequence: CDR1 MNHNS, CDR2 SASEGT.

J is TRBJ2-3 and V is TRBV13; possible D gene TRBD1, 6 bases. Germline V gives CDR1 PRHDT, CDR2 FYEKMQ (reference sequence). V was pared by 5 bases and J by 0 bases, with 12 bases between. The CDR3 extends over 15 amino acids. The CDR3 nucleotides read TGTGCCAGCAGCGAAGGGACACTTAGCACAGATACGCAGTATTTT. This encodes CASSEGTLSTDTQYF.

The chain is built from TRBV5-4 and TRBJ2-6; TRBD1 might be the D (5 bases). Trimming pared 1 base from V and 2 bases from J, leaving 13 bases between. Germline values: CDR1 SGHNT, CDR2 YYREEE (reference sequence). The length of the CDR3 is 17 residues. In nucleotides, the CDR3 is TGTGCCAGCAGCTTGTCCCTAAGGGGAACTGGGGCCAACGTCCTGACTTTC. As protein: CASSLSLRGTGANVLTF.

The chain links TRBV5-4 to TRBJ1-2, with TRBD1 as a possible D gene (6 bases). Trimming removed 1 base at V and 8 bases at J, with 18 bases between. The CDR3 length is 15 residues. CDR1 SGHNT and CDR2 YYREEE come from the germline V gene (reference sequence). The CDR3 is CASSLSGSGVGGYTF. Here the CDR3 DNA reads TGTGCCAGCAGCTTGAGTGGGTCAGGGGTCGGGGGCTACACCTTC.

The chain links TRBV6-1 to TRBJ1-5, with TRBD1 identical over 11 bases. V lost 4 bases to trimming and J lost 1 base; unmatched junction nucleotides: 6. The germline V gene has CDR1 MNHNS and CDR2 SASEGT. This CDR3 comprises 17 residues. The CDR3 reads CASSGSGTGGSNQPQHF. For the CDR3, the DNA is TGTGCCAGCAGTGGATCCGGGACAGGGGGGAGCAATCAGCCCCAGCATTTT.

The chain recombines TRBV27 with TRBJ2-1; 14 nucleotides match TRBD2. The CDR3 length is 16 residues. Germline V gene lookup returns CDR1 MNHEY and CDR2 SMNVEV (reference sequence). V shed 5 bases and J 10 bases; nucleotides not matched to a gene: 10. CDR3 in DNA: TGTGCCAGCAGTACCTGGACTAGCGGGGGGATTGTAGAGCAGTTCTTC. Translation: CASSTWTSGGIVEQFF.

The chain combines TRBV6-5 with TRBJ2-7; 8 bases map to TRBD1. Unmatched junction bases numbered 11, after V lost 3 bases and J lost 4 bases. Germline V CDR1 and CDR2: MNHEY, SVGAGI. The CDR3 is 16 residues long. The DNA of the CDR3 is TGTGCCAGCAGTTATTTCGCAGGGGGCTACCTATACGAGCAGTACTTC. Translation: CASSYFAGGYLYEQYF.

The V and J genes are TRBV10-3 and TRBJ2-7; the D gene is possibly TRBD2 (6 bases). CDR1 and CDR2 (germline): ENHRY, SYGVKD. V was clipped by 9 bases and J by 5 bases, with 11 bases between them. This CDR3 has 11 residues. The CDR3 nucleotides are TGTGCCATAAGGGACTTACACGAGCAGTACTTC. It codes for CAIRDLHEQYF.

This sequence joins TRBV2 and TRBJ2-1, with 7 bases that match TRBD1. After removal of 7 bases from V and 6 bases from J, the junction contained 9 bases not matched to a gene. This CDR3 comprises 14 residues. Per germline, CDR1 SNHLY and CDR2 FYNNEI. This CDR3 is CASTLGTEPNEQFF. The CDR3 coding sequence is TGTGCCAGCACCCTGGGGACAGAACCCAATGAGCAGTTCTTC.

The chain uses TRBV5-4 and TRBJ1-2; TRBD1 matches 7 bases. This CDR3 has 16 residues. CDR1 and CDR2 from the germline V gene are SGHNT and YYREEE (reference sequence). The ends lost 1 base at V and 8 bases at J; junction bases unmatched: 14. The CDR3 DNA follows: TGTGCCAGCAGCTTGTCTGGCCCTGACAGGGTGGGGGGCTACACCTTC. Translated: CASSLSGPDRVGGYTF.

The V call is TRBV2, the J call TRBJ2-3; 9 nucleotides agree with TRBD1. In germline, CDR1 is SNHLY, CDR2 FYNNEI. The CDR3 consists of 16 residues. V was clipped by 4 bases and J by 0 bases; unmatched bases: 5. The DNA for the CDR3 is TGTGCCAGCAGTGTCACAGGGGGCATTAGCACAGATACGCAGTATTTT. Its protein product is CASSVTGGISTDTQYF. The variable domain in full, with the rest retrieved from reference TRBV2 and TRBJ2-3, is EPEVTQTPSHQVTQMGQEVILRCVPISNHLYFYWYRQILGQKVEFLVSFYNNEISEKSEIFDDQFSVERPDGSNFTLKIRSTKLEDSAMYFCASSVTGGISTDTQYFGPGTRLTVL.

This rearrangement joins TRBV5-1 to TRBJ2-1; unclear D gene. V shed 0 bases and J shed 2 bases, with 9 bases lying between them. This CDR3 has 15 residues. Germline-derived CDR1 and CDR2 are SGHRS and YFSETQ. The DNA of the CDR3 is TGCGCCAGCAGCTTGGAGTCCGGAGCCTACAATGAGCAGTTCTTC. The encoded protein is CASSLESGAYNEQFF.

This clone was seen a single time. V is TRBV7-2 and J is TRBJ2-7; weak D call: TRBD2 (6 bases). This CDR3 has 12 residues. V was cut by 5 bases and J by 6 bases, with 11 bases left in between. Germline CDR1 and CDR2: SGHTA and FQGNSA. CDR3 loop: CASSAGISEQYF. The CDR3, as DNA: TGTGCCAGCAGCGCGGGGATTTCCGAGCAGTACTTC.